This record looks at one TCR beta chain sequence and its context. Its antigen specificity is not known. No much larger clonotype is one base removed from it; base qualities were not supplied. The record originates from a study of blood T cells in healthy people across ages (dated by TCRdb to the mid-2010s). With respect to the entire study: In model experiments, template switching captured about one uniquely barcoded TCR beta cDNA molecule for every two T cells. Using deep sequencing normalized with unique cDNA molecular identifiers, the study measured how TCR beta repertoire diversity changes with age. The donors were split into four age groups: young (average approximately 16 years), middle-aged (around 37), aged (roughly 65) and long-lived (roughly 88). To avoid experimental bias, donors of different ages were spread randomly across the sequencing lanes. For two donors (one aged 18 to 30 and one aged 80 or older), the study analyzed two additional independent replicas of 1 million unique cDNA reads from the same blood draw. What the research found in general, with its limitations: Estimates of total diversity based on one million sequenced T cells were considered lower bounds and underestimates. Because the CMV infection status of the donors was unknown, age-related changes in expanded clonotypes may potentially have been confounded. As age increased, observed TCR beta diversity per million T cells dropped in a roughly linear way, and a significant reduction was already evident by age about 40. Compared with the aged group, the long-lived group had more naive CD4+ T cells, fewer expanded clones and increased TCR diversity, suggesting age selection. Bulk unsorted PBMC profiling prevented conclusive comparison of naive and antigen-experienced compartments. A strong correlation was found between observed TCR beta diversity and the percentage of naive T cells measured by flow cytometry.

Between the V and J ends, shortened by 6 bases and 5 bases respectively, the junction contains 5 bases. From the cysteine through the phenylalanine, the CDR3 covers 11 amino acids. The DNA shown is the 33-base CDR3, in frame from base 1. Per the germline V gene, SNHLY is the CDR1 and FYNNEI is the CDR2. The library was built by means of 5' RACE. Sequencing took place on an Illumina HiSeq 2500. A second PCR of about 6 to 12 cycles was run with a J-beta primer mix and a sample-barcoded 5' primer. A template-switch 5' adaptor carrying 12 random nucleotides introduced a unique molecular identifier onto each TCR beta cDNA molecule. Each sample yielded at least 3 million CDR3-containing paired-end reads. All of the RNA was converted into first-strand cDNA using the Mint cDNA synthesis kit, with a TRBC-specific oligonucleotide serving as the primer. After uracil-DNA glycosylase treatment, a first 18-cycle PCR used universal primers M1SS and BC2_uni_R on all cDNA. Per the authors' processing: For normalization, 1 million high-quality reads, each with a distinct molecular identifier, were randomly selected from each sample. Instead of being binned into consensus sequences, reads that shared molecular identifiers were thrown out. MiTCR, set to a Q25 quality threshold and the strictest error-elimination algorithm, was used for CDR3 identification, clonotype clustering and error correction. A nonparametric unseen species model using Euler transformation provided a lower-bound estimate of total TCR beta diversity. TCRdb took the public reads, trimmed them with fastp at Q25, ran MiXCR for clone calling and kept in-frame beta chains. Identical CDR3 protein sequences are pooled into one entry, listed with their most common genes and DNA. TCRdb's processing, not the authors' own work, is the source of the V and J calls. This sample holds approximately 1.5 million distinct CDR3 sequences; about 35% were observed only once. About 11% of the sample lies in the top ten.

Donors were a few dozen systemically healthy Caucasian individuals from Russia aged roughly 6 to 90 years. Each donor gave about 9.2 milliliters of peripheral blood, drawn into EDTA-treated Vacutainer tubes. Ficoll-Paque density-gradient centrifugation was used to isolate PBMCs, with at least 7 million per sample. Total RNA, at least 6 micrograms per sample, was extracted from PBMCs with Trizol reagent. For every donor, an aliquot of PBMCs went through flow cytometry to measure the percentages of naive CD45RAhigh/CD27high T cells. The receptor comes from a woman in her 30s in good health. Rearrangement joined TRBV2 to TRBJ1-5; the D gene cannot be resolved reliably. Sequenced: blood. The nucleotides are TGTGCCAGCAGAAGGGATCAGCCCCAGCATTTT. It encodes CASRRDQPQHF.